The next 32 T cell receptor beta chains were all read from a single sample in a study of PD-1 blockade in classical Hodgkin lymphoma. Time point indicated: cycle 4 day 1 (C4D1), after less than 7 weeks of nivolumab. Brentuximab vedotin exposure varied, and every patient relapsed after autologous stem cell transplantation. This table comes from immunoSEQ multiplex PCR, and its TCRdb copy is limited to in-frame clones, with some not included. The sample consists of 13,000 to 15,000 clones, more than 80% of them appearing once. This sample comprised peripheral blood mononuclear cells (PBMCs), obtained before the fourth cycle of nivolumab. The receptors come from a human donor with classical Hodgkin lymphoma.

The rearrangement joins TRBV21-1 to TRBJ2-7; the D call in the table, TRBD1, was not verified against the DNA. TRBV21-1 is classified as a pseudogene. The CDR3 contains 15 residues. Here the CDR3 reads CASSRNRGHPYEQYF. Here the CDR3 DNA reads TGTGCCAGCAGTCGGAACAGGGGGCACCCCTACGAGCAGTACTTC.

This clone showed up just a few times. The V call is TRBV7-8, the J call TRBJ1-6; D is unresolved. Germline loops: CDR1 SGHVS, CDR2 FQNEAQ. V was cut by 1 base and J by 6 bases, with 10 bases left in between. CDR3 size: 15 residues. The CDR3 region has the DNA TGTGCCAGCAGCTTAGTGTCAGGACCTAATTCACCCCTCCACTTT. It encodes CASSLVSGPNSPLHF.

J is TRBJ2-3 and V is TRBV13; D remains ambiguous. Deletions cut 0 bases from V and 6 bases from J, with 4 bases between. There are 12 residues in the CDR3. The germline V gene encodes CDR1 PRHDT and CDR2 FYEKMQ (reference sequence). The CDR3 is CASSLGRDTQYF. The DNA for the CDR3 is TGTGCCAGCAGCTTAGGCCGGGATACGCAGTATTTT.

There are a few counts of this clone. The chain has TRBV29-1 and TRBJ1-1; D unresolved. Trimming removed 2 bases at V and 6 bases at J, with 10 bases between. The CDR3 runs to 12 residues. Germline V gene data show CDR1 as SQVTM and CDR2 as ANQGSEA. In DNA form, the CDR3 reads TGCAGCGTTGAATTGCGGCTTGCTGAAGCTTTCTTT. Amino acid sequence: CSVELRLAEAFF.

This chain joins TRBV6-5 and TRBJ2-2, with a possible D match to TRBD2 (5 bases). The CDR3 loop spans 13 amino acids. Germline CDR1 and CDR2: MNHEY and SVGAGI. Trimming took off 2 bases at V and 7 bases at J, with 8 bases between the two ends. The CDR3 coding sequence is TGTGCCAGCAGTTACAGGGCGGGCGGGGAGCTGTTTTTT. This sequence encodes CASSYRAGGELFF.

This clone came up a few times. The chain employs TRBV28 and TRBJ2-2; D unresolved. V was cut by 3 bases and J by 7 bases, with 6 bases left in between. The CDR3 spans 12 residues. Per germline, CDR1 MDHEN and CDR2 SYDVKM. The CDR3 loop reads CASSLAVGELFF. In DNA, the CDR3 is TGTGCCAGCAGTTTGGCTGTCGGGGAGCTGTTTTTT.

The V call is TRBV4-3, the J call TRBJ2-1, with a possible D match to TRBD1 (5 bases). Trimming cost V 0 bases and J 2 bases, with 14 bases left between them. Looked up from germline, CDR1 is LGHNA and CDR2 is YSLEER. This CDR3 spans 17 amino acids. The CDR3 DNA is TGCGCCAGCAGCCAAGAGACAGCCTTCGTTACCTACAATGAGCAGTTCTTC. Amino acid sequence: CASSQETAFVTYNEQFF.

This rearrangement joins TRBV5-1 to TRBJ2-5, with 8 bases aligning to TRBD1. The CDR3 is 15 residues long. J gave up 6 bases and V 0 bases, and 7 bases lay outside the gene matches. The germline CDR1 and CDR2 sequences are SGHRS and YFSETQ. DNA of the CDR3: TGCGCCAGCAGCTTGGATGTACAGGGGGTTCAGACCCAGTACTTC. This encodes CASSLDVQGVQTQYF.

CDR3 sequence reads: CASSLQGRSAEAFF. In nucleotides, the CDR3 is TGTGCCAGCAGCTTACAGGGTAGGAGTGCTGAAGCTTTCTTT. The chain joins TRBV7-8 to TRBJ1-1; perhaps TRBD1 as D (5 bases). Germline V gene data show CDR1 as SGHVS and CDR2 as FQNEAQ. This CDR3 comprises 14 residues. The V end was cut by 2 bases, the J end by 6 bases, with 13 bases between.

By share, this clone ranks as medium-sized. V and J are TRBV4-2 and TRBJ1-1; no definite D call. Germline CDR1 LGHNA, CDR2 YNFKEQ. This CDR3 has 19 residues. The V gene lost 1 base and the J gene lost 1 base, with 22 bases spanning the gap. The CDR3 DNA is TGTGCCAGCAGCCAAGTCCAAGAGGGAATTCCGGGATGGAACACTGAAGCTTTCTTT. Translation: CASSQVQEGIPGWNTEAFF.

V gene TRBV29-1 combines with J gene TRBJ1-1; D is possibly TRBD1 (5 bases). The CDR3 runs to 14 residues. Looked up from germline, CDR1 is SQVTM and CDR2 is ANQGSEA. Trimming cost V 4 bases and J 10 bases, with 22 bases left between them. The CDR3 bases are TGCAGCGTTGTGTTAAGAGGGAGGGGATTATCAGCTTTCTTT. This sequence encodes CSVVLRGRGLSAFF.

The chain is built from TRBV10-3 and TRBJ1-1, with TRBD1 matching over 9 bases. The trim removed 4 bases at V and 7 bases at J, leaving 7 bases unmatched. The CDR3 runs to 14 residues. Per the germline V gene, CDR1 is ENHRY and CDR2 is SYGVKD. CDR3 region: CAISGGTGPSEAFF. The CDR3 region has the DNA TGTGCCATCAGTGGGGGGACAGGGCCTAGTGAAGCTTTCTTT.

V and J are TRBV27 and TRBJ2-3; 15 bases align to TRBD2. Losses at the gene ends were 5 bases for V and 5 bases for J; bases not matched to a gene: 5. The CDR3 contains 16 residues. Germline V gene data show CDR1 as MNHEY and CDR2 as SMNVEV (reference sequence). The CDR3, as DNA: TGTGCCAGCAGTGCCTGGACTAGCGGGGGGGTAGATACGCAGTATTTT. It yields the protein CASSAWTSGGVDTQYF.

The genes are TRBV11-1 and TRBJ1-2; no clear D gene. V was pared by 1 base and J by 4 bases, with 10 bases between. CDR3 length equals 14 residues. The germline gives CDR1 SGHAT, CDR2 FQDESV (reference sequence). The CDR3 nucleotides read TGTGCCAGCAGCTTAGAAGGGAAGATCTATGGCTACACCTTC. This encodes CASSLEGKIYGYTF.

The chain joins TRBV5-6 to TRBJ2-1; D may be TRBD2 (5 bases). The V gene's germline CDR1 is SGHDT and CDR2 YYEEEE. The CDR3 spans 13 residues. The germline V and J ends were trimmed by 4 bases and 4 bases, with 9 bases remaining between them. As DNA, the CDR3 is TGTGCCAGCAGCGGCGAGCGGTACAATGAGCAGTTCTTC. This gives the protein CASSGERYNEQFF.

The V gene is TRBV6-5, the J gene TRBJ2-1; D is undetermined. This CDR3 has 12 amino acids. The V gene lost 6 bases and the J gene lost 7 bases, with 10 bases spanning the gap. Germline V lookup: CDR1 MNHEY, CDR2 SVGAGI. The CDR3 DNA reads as TGTGCCAGCAGCTCCCCAAAAAATGAGCAGTTCTTC. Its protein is CASSSPKNEQFF.

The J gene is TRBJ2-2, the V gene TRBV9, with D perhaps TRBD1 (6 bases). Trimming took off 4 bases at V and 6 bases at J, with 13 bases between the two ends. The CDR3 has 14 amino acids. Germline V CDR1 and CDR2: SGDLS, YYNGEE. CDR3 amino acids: CASSIRTASGELFF. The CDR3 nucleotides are TGTGCCAGCAGCATTCGGACAGCCTCCGGGGAGCTGTTTTTT.

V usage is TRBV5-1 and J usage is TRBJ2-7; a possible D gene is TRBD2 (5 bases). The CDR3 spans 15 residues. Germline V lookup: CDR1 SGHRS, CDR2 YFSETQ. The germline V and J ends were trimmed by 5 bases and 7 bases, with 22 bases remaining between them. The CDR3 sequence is CASSNDPRTTGEQYF. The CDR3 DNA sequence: TGCGCCAGCAGTAACGACCCCCGAACAACGGGGGAGCAGTACTTC. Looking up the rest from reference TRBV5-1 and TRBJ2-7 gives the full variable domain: KAGVTQTPRYLIKTRGQQVTLSCSPISGHRSVSWYQQTPGQGLQFLFEYFSETQRNKGNFPGRFSGRQFSNSRSEMNVSTLELGDSALYLCASSNDPRTTGEQYFGPGTRLTVT.

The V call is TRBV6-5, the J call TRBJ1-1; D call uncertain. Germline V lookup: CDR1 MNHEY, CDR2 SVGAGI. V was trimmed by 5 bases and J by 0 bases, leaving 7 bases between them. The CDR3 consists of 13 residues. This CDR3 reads CASSDRMNTEAFF. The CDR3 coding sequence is TGTGCCAGCAGTGACCGTATGAACACTGAAGCTTTCTTT.

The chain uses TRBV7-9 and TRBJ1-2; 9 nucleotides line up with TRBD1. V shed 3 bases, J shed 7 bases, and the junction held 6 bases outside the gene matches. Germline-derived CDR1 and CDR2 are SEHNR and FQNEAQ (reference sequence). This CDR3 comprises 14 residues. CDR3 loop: CASSFRTGEGGYTF. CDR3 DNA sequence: TGTGCCAGCAGCTTTCGGACAGGGGAGGGTGGCTACACCTTC.

The CDR3 is CASSSDRRANYGYTF. The CDR3 DNA is TGTGCCAGCAGTTCGGACAGGCGAGCTAACTATGGCTACACCTTC. The chain employs TRBV6-6 and TRBJ1-2; 7 nucleotides align to TRBD1. The trim removed 4 bases at V and 0 bases at J, leaving 5 bases unmatched. The V gene's germline CDR1 is MNHNY and CDR2 SVGAGI (reference sequence). This CDR3 region has 15 residues.

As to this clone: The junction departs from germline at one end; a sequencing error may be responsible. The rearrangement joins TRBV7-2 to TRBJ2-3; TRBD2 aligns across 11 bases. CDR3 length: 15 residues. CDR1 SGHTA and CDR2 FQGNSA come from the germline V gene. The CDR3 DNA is TGTGCCAGCACCTTAGCGGGGGGGTACACAGATACGCAGTATTTT. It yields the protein CASTLAGGYTDTQYF.

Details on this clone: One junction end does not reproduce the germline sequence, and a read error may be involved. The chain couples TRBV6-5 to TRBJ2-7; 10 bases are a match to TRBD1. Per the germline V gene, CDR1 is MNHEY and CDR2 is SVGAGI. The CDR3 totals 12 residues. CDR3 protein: CASSSPGTGVSF. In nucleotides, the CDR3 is TGTGCCAGCAGTTCCCCCGGGACAGGGGTTTCATTC.

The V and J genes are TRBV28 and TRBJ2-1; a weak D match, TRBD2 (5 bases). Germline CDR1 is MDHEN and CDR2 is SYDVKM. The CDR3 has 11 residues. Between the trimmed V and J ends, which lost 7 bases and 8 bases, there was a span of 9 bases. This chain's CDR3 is CASTSLDEQFF. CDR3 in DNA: TGTGCCAGCACTAGCCTCGATGAGCAGTTCTTC.

The DNA for the CDR3 is TGTGCCAGCTCACCGCGCGGCGAAGAAGGTCAAGGCAATGAGCAGTTCTTC. It yields the protein CASSPRGEEGQGNEQFF. The chain couples TRBV18 to TRBJ2-1; D ambiguous. V lost 3 bases and J lost 6, with 21 bases in between. The CDR3 is 17 residues long. CDR1 is KGHSH and CDR2 is LQKENI in the germline V gene.

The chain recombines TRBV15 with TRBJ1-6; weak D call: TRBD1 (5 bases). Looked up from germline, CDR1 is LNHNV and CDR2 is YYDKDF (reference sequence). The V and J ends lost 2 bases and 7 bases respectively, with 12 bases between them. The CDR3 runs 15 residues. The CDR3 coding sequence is TGTGCCACCAGCAGAACGACAGCCCCAAATTCACCCCTCCACTTT. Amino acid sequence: CATSRTTAPNSPLHF.

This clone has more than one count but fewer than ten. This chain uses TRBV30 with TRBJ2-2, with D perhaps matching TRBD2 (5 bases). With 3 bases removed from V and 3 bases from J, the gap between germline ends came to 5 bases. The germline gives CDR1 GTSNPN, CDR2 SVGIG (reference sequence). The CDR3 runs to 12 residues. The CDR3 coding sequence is TGTGCCTGGAGGAGGGACACCGGGGAGCTGTTTTTT. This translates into CAWRRDTGELFF.

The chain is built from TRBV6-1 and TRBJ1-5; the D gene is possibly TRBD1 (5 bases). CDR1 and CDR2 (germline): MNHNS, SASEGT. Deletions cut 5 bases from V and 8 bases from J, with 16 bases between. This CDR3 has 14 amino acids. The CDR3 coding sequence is TGTGCCAGCAGTACCTCGGGGGGATTAAAGCCCCAGCATTTT. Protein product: CASSTSGGLKPQHF.

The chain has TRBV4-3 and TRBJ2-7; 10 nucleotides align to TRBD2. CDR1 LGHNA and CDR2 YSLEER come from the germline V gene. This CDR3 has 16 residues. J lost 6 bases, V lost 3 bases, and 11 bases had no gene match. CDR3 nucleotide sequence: TGCGCCAGCAGCCAGTTCGCCGGGACTAGCGTACGCGAGCAGTACTTC. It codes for CASSQFAGTSVREQYF.

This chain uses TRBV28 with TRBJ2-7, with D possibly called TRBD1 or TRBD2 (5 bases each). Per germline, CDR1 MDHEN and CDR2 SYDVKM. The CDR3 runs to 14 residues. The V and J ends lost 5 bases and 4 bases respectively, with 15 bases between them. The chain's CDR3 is CASSETPGTYEQYF. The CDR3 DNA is TGTGCCAGCAGTGAAACCCCGGGGACGTACGAGCAGTACTTC.

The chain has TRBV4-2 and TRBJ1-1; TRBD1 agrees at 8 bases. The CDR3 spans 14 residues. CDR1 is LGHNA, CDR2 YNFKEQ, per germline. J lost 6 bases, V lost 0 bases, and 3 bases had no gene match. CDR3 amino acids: CASSQEQGVAEAFF. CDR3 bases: TGTGCCAGCAGCCAAGAACAGGGGGTCGCTGAAGCTTTCTTT.

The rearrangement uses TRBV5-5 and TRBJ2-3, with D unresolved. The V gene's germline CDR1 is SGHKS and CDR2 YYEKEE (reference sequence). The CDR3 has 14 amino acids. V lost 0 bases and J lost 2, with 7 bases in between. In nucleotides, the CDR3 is TGTGCCAGCAGCTTGGACAGTCACACAGATACGCAGTATTTT. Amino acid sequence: CASSLDSHTDTQYF. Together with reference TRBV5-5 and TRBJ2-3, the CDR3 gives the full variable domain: DAGVTQSPTHLIKTRGQQVTLRCSPISGHKSVSWYQQVLGQGPQFIFQYYEKEERGRGNFPDRFSARQFPNYSSELNVNALLLGDSALYLCASSLDSHTDTQYFGPGTRLTVL.